This note documents a single TCR beta chain sequence. Its target is not known. These data come from a study of T cell repertoires in cytomegalovirus infection. Turning to the study itself: Recently described HLA-C-restricted plus well-studied HLA-B-restricted CMV epitopes were used. CMV infection plus the matching HLA type was flagged by public TCR beta signatures. Study observations and caveats: Cumulative public TCR beta family frequency identified CMV carriers with the relevant HLA. Ex vivo responses were dominated by HLA-C-restricted CMV-specific TCR beta clonotypes.

TCRdb reprocessed the reads with MiXCR, giving one entry per CDR3 protein. Of some 920,000 distinct CDR3 sequences in the sample, around 30% were seen once. Looked up from germline, CDR1 is MDHEN and CDR2 is SYDVKM. V lost 4 bases and J lost 5, with 14 bases in between. The CDR3 is 14 residues long. The receptor's source is a human donor in good health (CMV status not recorded). Some clones in this sample may be carry-over from other donors' samples. V gene TRBV28 combines with J gene TRBJ1-2; a weak D match, TRBD1 (5 bases). The sample consisted of cultured CD8+ T cells from PBMCs, taken from culture after CMV antigen stimulation. CDR3 coding DNA: TGTGCCAGCAGTTCCTGGGACGAAGCATATGGCTACACCTTC. It is translated as CASSSWDEAYGYTF.